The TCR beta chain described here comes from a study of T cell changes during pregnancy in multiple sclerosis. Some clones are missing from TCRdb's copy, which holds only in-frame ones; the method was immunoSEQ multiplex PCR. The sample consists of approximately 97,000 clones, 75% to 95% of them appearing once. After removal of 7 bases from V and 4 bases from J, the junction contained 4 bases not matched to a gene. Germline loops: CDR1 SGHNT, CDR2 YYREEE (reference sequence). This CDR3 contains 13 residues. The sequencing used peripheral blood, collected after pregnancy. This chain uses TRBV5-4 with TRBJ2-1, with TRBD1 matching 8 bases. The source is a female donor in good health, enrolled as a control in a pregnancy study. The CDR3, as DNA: TGTGCCAGCCGCGGGACAGGATACAATGAGCAGTTCTTC. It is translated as CASRGTGYNEQFF.